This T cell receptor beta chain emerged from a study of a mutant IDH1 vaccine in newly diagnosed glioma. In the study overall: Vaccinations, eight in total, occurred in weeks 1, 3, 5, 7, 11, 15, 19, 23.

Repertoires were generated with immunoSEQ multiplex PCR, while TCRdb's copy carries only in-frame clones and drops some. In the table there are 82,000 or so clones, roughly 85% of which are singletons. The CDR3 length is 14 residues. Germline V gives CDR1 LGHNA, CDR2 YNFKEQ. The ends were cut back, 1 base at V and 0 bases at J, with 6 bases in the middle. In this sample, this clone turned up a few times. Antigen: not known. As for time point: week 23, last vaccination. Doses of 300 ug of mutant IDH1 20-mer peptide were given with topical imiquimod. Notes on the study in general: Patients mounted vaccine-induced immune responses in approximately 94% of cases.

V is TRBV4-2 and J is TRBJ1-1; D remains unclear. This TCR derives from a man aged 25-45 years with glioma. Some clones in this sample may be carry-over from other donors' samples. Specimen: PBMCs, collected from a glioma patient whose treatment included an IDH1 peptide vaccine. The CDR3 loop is CASSQGSMNTEAFF. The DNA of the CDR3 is TGTGCCAGCAGCCAAGGGAGTATGAACACTGAAGCTTTCTTT.